This T cell receptor beta chain derives from a study of long-term antiretroviral therapy in people with HIV (dated by TCRdb to between 2022 and 2023). Regarding the study in general: The earliest samples were collected about a decade before the 2015 WHO recommendation for immediate ART, when ART was typically delayed until CD4 counts fell. A retrospective serial study tested whether changes in peripheral blood TRB repertoire composition and diversity were associated with ART initiation and durable HIV suppression. From some 33 adults with confirmed HIV infection, the cohort provided 150 to 200 cryopreserved PBMC samples, gathered serially across a mean of approximately six years (range 1-12). About 40% of the 30 participants with HIV were female. No cross-contamination during QIAcube processing was seen in test extractions of a monoclonal T-cell line run alongside 30 to 35 polyclonal samples. Study-level results and caveats: Because pre-ART samples had limited cell numbers, profiling was done on unsorted PBMC rather than on sorted CD4+ and CD8+ T cells. At every time point, the repertoire was dominated by expanded TRB clones first identified before ART initiation, although this dominance fluctuated and, in many PLHIV, declined after ART. Samples dated from the mid-2000s to the late 2010s, and the ART regimens used may be less effective than current ones. No data were available on ART adherence, viral resistance or therapy changes, limiting inferences about post-ART repertoire changes. Narrower CDR3 length ranges were observed in HIV repertoires than in controls, and an antigen-experienced repertoire with only a slight naive shift after ART was suggested by the network structure. Starting ART was linked to a significant rise in TRB diversity, yet even with long-term ART the diversity remained significantly lower than in transplant donor controls. Since PBMC availability was limited, sequencing covered only the TCR beta chain, with no alpha chain pairing.

Comments on this clone: Its antigen has not been determined. Base qualities are not recorded, but no much larger clone differs from it by a single base.

To be included, a participant needed at least one PBMC sample from before ART initiation plus at least two post-ART samples. Treatment was received in the United States of America by all participants with HIV. Cryopreserved samples of roughly 0.95-10 million PBMC were thawed and washed before DNA extraction. At the time of the earliest PBMC sample, participants with HIV were aged between roughly 20 and 60 years. PBMC samples from each participant spanned 1-4 timepoints before ART initiation and 2-8 timepoints after ART initiation, with a median of 7 samples. Serial HIV viral load, CD4+ T-cell count, ART history and demographic data were obtained for every participant. A Qiagen kit on a QIAcube was used to extract genomic DNA from unsorted PBMC, with samples processed in batches of 12. Trimming removed 2 bases from V and 7 bases from J, leaving 11 bases between the germline ends. The germline V gene sets CDR1 to ENHRY and CDR2 to SYGVKD. CDR3 length: 14 amino acids, cysteine to phenylalanine. The CDR3 DNA has 42 bases and is translated from base 1.

The immunoSEQ hsTCRB v3.0 assay was used at survey level resolution to sequence the TRB variable region. A depth of roughly 35,000-55,000 T-cell genomes per sample was targeted for TRB sequencing. An Illumina MiSeq with a v3 150-cycle kit was used to sequence the pooled TRB libraries. As for the original processing: Analysis of repertoires was carried out in R inside a reproducible Nextflow workflow spanning QC, data transformation and analysis. LymphoSeq2, an R package for exploring AIRR-Seq data, was used to implement the custom analyses. Four samples that yielded fewer than 5000 total TRB sequences were excluded, so that 150 to 200 HIV repertoires were analyzed. Among the roughly 190 retained HIV repertoires, 55 to 60 were collected before ART initiation and around 130 after ART initiation. Repertoires were downsampled to 5000 TRB nucleotide sequences, and summary statistics were averaged over 100 downsampling iterations. TRB sequences were retained for analysis only if CDR3 regions of at least seven amino acids were present. A Shannon entropy-derived clonality score and the Gini coefficient were used to measure diversity. Repertoire networks linked the top 5000 CDR3 amino acid sequences whenever two sequences differed by an edit distance of one. GLIPH2 predicted antigen specificity groups and MHC restriction for TRB CDR3 amino acid sequences. To flag known associations with CMV, EBV, HIV or tissue antigens, CDR3 amino acid sequences were compared against VDJdb and McPAS-TCR. Pre-ART, post-ART and control groups were compared with Wilcoxon signed-rank tests and Holm-Bonferroni correction. TCRdb retrieved this table from immuneACCESS and kept in-frame rearrangements only. Not all clones are present; in checked studies, unresolved V genes account for under half, and no reason is known for the remainder. Clone size and V and J calls were adopted from that table, with D and trimming inferred from the DNA. The sample records roughly 16,000 clones, approximately 85% of which are singletons. The top ten constitute 5.2% of the sample.

This sequence was found in a woman aged 40 to 50 with HIV. The sample was unsorted PBMCs, taken 0.5 years after starting antiretroviral therapy. The chain is encoded by TRBV10-3 joined to TRBJ1-4; too little of a D gene remains to name it. The DNA is TGTGCCATCAGTGAGAACTCATACTCTGAAAAACTGTTTTTT. Translated, it gives CAISENSYSEKLFF.